This section outlines one T cell receptor (beta chain) sequence together with its context. The antigen is not known. These data belong to a study of response to subunit inactivated influenza vaccine. Study results and caveats: Each seasonal influenza vaccination, the authors suggested, recruits few new T cells.

The CDR3 runs 13 residues. Germline assignment: CDR1 LGHDT and CDR2 YNNKEL (reference sequence). The J segment lost 2 bases and the V segment lost 6 bases, leaving 3 bases of the junction unmatched. Via MiXCR, TCRdb re-called the RT-PCR reads, giving one row per CDR3 protein. The sample contains roughly 780,000 distinct CDR3 sequences, around a sixth of which appear only once. The receptor was derived from a man aged 50 or older who received an inactivated influenza vaccine. The sequenced sample was PBMCs from blood, obtained about 5 days after vaccination. The gene calls are TRBV3-1 and TRBJ1-2, with 7 bases identical to TRBD1. CDR3 amino acids: CASRNRGNYGYTF. In nucleotides, the CDR3 is TGTGCCAGCAGAAACAGGGGAAACTATGGCTACACCTTC.